This T cell receptor beta chain was captured by sequencing in a study of blood T cell repertoires in COVID-19. Assay used: immunoSEQ multiplex PCR; TCRdb lists only in-frame clones, some missing. The sample holds over 200,000 clones, approximately 90% seen once. Ages ranged from roughly 18 to 100 years, with residence in about two dozen US areas. Participant reports of clinical history set cohort assignment. The junction had 5 bases not matched to a gene; V was cut back by 2 bases and J by 0 bases. The CDR3 covers 16 residues. The V gene's germline CDR1 is SEHNR and CDR2 FQNEAQ (reference sequence). This clonotype was sampled from a man in his forties who had recovered from COVID-19. Material: PBMCs or T cells enriched from blood (not recorded which). The genes are TRBV7-9 and TRBJ1-1; 8 bases fit TRBD1. The DNA of the CDR3 is TGTGCCAGCAGCTTAATGTCAGGGGGCTTGAACACTGAAGCTTTCTTT. Residues: CASSLMSGGLNTEAFF.